The rows below give T cell receptor beta chains drawn from one sample of a study of T cell responses to AZD1222 COVID-19 vaccine. TCRdb's copy holds only in-frame clones and misses some; the assay was immunoSEQ multiplex PCR. Of some 180,000 clones listed, approximately 89% are singletons. The material was peripheral blood, obtained 28 days after the second AZD1222 dose. The receptor source for this set is an adult who received the AZD1222 COVID-19 vaccine. CDR3s leave out the opening cysteine and the closing phenylalanine or tryptophan. A D gene is named only where the DNA matches it firmly.

.,TRBJ1-2,TRBV28,11,ASSSGTPYGYT
.,TRBJ1-4,TRBV7-9,15,ASSLVWGEGSNEKLF
TRBD1,TRBJ2-7,TRBV4-1,13,ASSDRDRAIYEQY
.,TRBJ2-1,TRBV5-1,11,ASSFVANNEQF
.,TRBJ1-2,TRBV7-9,14,ASSSGVGGAHYGYT
.,TRBJ1-5,TRBV7-2,11,ASSLGPLSPQH
.,TRBJ2-2,TRBV24-1,12,ATSDPTGAGELF
TRBD1,TRBJ2-7,TRBV7-3,11,ASSAGQGFEQY
.,TRBJ1-2,TRBV4-3,13,ASSQGPNSNYGYT
TRBD2,TRBJ2-1,TRBV25-1,14,ASSGTGTSVYNEQF
.,TRBJ1-1,TRBV20-1,11,SASSGYNTEAF
.,TRBJ1-2,TRBV19,15,ASSPGGARDFVDGYT
.,TRBJ2-5,TRBV10-3,11,ATLAVERETQY
.,TRBJ2-3,TRBV27,12,ASSSAVPTDTQY
.,TRBJ1-5,TRBV6-2/TRBV6-3,15,ASSTGVVLAGNQPQH
.,TRBJ2-3,TRBV7-3,11,ASSPAPWDTQY
TRBD2,TRBJ2-1,TRBV3-1/TRBV3-2,14,ASSQVSSGSYNEQF
.,TRBJ1-4,TRBV2,12,ASSGPTQGRELF
.,TRBJ1-1,TRBV18,14,ASSPNRGRRNTEAF
TRBD2,TRBJ2-5,TRBV18,17,ASSPPGLAGGKRQETQY
.,TRBJ2-7,TRBV18,9,ASSSNYEQY